These T cell receptor beta chains were read from a single sample in a study of T cells in Graves' hyperthyroidism and ophthalmopathy. TCRdb re-analysed the multiplex PCR reads in MiXCR, keeping a single row per CDR3 protein. The sample yields some 500,000 distinct CDR3 sequences, roughly 14% seen once. The sample was blood. The receptors here all came from a woman aged 18-29 years with Graves' hyperthyroidism. Each CDR3 is given with its conserved first and last residue. A D gene is named only where the DNA matches it firmly. Size is omitted from some rows. Given values are once, few, many or a class for expanded clones.

V gene	D gene	J gene	clone size	CDR3 protein	CDR3 DNA
TRBV6-1	NA	TRBJ2-2	NA	CASSAVDGGELFF	TGTGCCAGCAGTGCAGTTGACGGCGGGGAGCTGTTTTTT
TRBV5-1	NA	TRBJ2-1	many	CASRLEGKFEQFF	TGCGCCAGCAGATTGGAGGGTAAATTTGAGCAGTTCTTC
TRBV20-1	TRBD2	TRBJ2-3	few	CSAGTSGRIDTQYF	TGCAGTGCGGGGACTAGCGGGAGAATAGATACGCAGTATTTT
TRBV12-3/TRBV12-4	NA	TRBJ2-1	many	CASSRAWRAYYSYNEQFF	TGTGCCAGCAGCCGCGCGTGGAGAGCGTATTACTCCTACAATGAGCAGTTCTTC
TRBV29-1	NA	TRBJ1-1	NA	CSVPSNGNTEAFF	TGCAGCGTCCCATCGAATGGGAACACTGAAGCTTTCTTT
TRBV19	NA	TRBJ2-7	many	CASSIAGVSYEQYF	TGTGCCAGTAGTATAGCGGGCGTCTCCTACGAGCAGTACTTC
TRBV29-1	NA	TRBJ2-3	NA	CSVDRGTDTQYF	TGCAGCGTTGATCGGGGCACAGATACGCAGTATTTT
TRBV5-1	NA	TRBJ1-2	many	CASSISRGERNYGYTF	TGCGCCAGCAGCATATCAAGGGGGGAGAGGAACTATGGCTACACCTTC
TRBV7-2	NA	TRBJ2-3	few	CASSLALRTGGADTQYF	TGTGCCAGCAGCTTAGCGCTTAGAACAGGGGGGGCGGATACGCAGTATTTT
TRBV2	TRBD2	TRBJ2-2	many	CASTPGLPPTGELFF	TGTGCCAGCACCCCGGGACTACCCCCCACCGGGGAGCTGTTTTTT
TRBV9	NA	TRBJ2-3	few	CASSVAAGGGRPDTQYF	TGTGCCAGCAGCGTAGCGGCGGGCGGGGGCCGCCCGGATACGCAGTATTTT
TRBV2	NA	TRBJ1-5	many	CASGGNSNQPQHF	TGTGCCAGCGGAGGGAATTCCAATCAGCCCCAGCATTTT
TRBV4-1	NA	TRBJ2-2	NA	CASSPGVSREGELFF	TGCGCCAGCAGCCCCGGGGTCTCGCGAGAGGGGGAGCTGTTTTTT
TRBV5-1	TRBD1	TRBJ1-1	many	CASSLVRGTTEAFF	TGCGCCAGCAGCTTAGTCAGGGGGACCACTGAAGCTTTCTTT
TRBV5-1	TRBD2	TRBJ2-1	NA	CASSLAPGLTRLMNSYNEQFF	TGCGCCAGCAGCTTGGCCCCGGGACTAACACGGCTCATGAACTCCTACAATGAGCAGTTCTTC
TRBV20-1	TRBD2	TRBJ2-1	many	CSARVSGGKDNEQFF	TGCAGTGCTAGAGTGTCGGGAGGAAAGGACAATGAGCAGTTCTTC
TRBV30	NA	TRBJ1-1	many	CAWSETGSTEAFF	TGTGCCTGGAGTGAAACAGGGAGCACTGAAGCTTTCTTT
TRBV2	TRBD2	TRBJ2-2	NA	CASQLAGEAGELFF	TGTGCCAGCCAGCTAGCGGGAGAAGCGGGGGAGCTGTTTTTT
TRBV3-1	NA	TRBJ1-2	many	CASSQAINYGYTF	TGTGCCAGCAGCCAAGCCATAAACTATGGCTACACCTTC
TRBV4-2	NA	TRBJ2-1	NA	CASSQGYIGYEQFF	TGTGCCAGCAGCCAAGGTTACATCGGCTATGAGCAGTTCTTC
TRBV10-3	NA	TRBJ2-7	few	CAISEGVGASYEQYF	TGTGCCATCAGTGAGGGAGTCGGGGCTAGCTACGAGCAGTACTTC
TRBV5-4	TRBD2	TRBJ2-1	NA	CASTTSGPSSYNEQFF	TGTGCCAGCACCACTAGCGGACCGAGCTCCTACAATGAGCAGTTCTTC
TRBV27	NA	TRBJ2-3	once	CASSFRQATDTQYF	TGTGCCAGCAGTTTCCGACAGGCCACAGATACGCAGTATTTT
TRBV30	NA	TRBJ1-5	many	CAWSVQNRYNQPQHF	TGTGCCTGGAGTGTACAGAACAGGTACAATCAGCCCCAGCATTTT
TRBV27	TRBD1	TRBJ2-1	many	CASSLRTGGDEQFF	TGTGCCAGCAGTCTCAGGACAGGGGGGGATGAGCAGTTCTTC
TRBV10-3	NA	TRBJ1-1	many	CAIGLGAGTEAFF	TGTGCCATCGGGTTGGGCGCGGGGACTGAAGCTTTCTTT
TRBV10-1	NA	TRBJ2-3	many	CASSGGSSNTQYF	TGCGCCAGCAGTGGAGGGAGTTCAAATACGCAGTATTTT
TRBV6-1	TRBD2	TRBJ2-2	NA	CASSSISGRGELFF	TGTGCCAGCAGTTCGATTAGCGGGAGGGGGGAGCTGTTTTTT